Presented here are 28 T cell receptor beta chains from one specimen sequenced in a study of shared clonotypes between healthy human individuals. This table comes from immunoSEQ multiplex PCR, and its TCRdb copy is limited to in-frame clones, with some not included. The sample consists of over a million clones, approximately 78% of them appearing once. The specimen was memory CD4+ T cells from PBMCs. Sample subset: CD45RA-negative fraction. The receptors come from a man aged 18 to 29 in good health. Some clones in this sample may be carry-over from other donors' samples.

The CDR3 nucleotides are TGTGCCTGGAGTACGACCTGGGGTCACGAGCAGTACTTC. This sequence encodes CAWSTTWGHEQYF. The chain has TRBV30 and TRBJ2-7; D not certain. CDR3 length: 13 amino acids. CDR1 and CDR2 (germline): GTSNPN, SVGIG (reference sequence). Trimming removed 2 bases from V and 5 bases from J, with 13 bases in between. Supplemented by reference TRBV30 and TRBJ2-7, the full variable domain reads SQTIHQWPATLVQPVGSPLSLECTVEGTSNPNLYWYRQAAGRGLQLLFYSVGIGQISSEVPQNLSASRPQDRQFILSSKKLLLSDSGFYLCAWSTTWGHEQYFGPGTRLTVT.

In its sample, this clone was seen once. This chain connects TRBV6-6 to TRBJ2-5; D unclear. Deletions cut 6 bases from V and 5 bases from J, with 7 bases between. Germline-derived CDR1 and CDR2 are MNHNY and SVGAGI (reference sequence). The CDR3 consists of 11 residues. The DNA for the CDR3 is TGTGCCAGCAGGCAACAGGAGACCCAGTACTTC. This gives the protein CASRQQETQYF.

The chain recombines TRBV7-9 with TRBJ2-5, with D tentatively TRBD1 or TRBD2 (6 bases each). This CDR3 contains 15 residues. Germline CDR1 SEHNR, CDR2 FQNEAQ (reference sequence). The V gene lost 3 bases and the J gene lost 5 bases, with 16 bases spanning the gap. CDR3 residues: CASSFSRGREETQYF. The CDR3, as DNA: TGTGCCAGCAGCTTCTCTCGGGGGCGCGAGGAGACCCAGTACTTC.

The gene calls are TRBV28 and TRBJ2-7, with a possible D match to TRBD1 (5 bases). The V end lost 3 bases, the J end lost 3 bases, and 12 bases lay between the germline ends. This CDR3 has 14 amino acids. Germline lookup yields CDR1 MDHEN and CDR2 SYDVKM. CDR3 protein: CASSFAGILYEQYF. As DNA, the CDR3 is TGTGCCAGCAGTTTTGCAGGGATCCTCTACGAGCAGTACTTC.

The chain is built from TRBV5-1 and TRBJ2-1; 8 positions match TRBD2. The CDR3 consists of 15 residues. V trimming: 4 bases; J trimming: 7 bases; junction bases outside the gene matches: 10. Germline values: CDR1 SGHRS, CDR2 YFSETQ. CDR3 loop: CASSPGREGNNEQFF. The CDR3 nucleotides are TGCGCCAGCAGCCCCGGACGGGAGGGGAATAATGAGCAGTTCTTC.

The V call is TRBV19, the J call TRBJ1-4, with TRBD1 identical over 7 bases. The ends lost 6 bases at V and 8 bases at J; junction bases unmatched: 12. The CDR3 has 15 amino acids. Germline values: CDR1 LNHDA, CDR2 SQIVND (reference sequence). The CDR3 coding sequence is TGTGCCAGTAGCCTCTCACAGGGGAAGGGAGAAAAACTGTTTTTT. It encodes CASSLSQGKGEKLFF.

The chain links TRBV28 to TRBJ2-1; 7 bases line up with TRBD2. The CDR3 is 13 amino acids. Trimming removed 5 bases from V and 7 bases from J; junction bases left unmatched: 5. Germline CDR1 MDHEN, CDR2 SYDVKM. The DNA of the CDR3 is TGTGCCAGCAGTGAGACTAGCTTAAATGAGCAGTTCTTC. It yields the protein CASSETSLNEQFF.

The V gene is TRBV7-9, the J gene TRBJ2-1; the D call may be TRBD1 or TRBD2 (5 bases each). Germline assignment: CDR1 SEHNR and CDR2 FQNEAQ (reference sequence). CDR3 length: 14 residues. The germline V and J ends were trimmed by 3 bases and 2 bases, with 8 bases remaining between them. The CDR3 loop is CASSLQGAYNEQFF. The CDR3 DNA sequence: TGTGCCAGCAGCTTGCAGGGAGCCTACAATGAGCAGTTCTTC.

Worth noting for this clone: A much larger clone is a single base away; this may be a read error. Other DNA sequences in this sample translate to the same CDR3. V gene TRBV28 combines with J gene TRBJ1-4; D is unclear. This CDR3 contains 10 residues. Germline CDR1 and CDR2: MDHEN and SYDVKM. Trimming shortened V by 5 bases and J by 5 bases, and 0 bases separated the two germline ends. The CDR3 sequence is CASSNEKLFF. CDR3 nucleotide sequence: TGTGCCAGCAGTAATGAAAAACTGTTTTTT.

The chain recombines TRBV7-9 with TRBJ1-3, with D unresolved. The V end lost 7 bases, the J end lost 1 base, and 11 bases lay between the germline ends. The CDR3 has 14 residues. CDR1 SEHNR and CDR2 FQNEAQ come from the germline V gene (reference sequence). The CDR3 is CASTRVNSGNTIYF. The DNA of the CDR3 is TGTGCCAGCACGAGGGTGAATTCTGGAAACACCATATATTTT.

The CDR3 DNA sequence: TGCGCCAGCAGCTATGAGGGTGACTATGGCTACACCTTC. Residues: CASSYEGDYGYTF. The chain carries TRBV5-1 and TRBJ1-2; no definite D call. Germline loops: CDR1 SGHRS, CDR2 YFSETQ. V was cut by 3 bases and J by 3 bases, with 9 bases left in between. This CDR3 contains 13 residues.

J is TRBJ1-3 and V is TRBV7-9; D is perhaps TRBD1 (5 bases). V was shortened by 5 bases and J by 4 bases, with 15 bases between the two germline ends. The length of the CDR3 is 15 residues. Germline CDR1 reads SEHNR; CDR2 reads FQNEAQ (reference sequence). The DNA for the CDR3 is TGTGCCAGCAGCCGGGACCGAGGAGGGGGAAACACCATATATTTT. This translates into CASSRDRGGGNTIYF. Looking up the rest from reference TRBV7-9 and TRBJ1-3 gives the full variable domain: DTGVSQNPRHKITKRGQNVTFRCDPISEHNRLYWYRQTLGQGPEFLTYFQNEAQLEKSRLLSDRFSAERPKGSFSTLEIQRTEQGDSAMYLCASSRDRGGGNTIYFGEGSWLTVV.

This clone was detected a few times. The V call is TRBV10-1, the J call TRBJ2-3; TRBD2 matches at 13 bases. Per the germline V gene, CDR1 is WNHNN and CDR2 is SYGVQD (reference sequence). V lost 7 bases to trimming and J lost 6 bases; unmatched junction nucleotides: 10. This CDR3 has 16 amino acids. The chain's CDR3 is CASTGLAGDERDTQYF. CDR3 DNA: TGCGCCAGCACCGGACTAGCGGGAGACGAGAGGGATACGCAGTATTTT.

This rearrangement joins TRBV5-1 to TRBJ1-1; maybe TRBD1 (6 bases). Germline assignment: CDR1 SGHRS and CDR2 YFSETQ. Trimming removed 1 base at V and 6 bases at J, with 16 bases between. The CDR3 runs 15 residues. CDR3 nucleotides: TGCGCCAGCAGCTTGTTCGGGGGGGCAAGCCCTGAAGCTTTCTTT. It is translated as CASSLFGGASPEAFF.

The genes are TRBV9 and TRBJ2-2; the D is unclear. The V end lost 2 bases, the J end lost 4 bases, and 12 bases lay between the germline ends. The V gene's germline CDR1 is SGDLS and CDR2 YYNGEE. There are 15 residues in the CDR3. As DNA, the CDR3 is TGTGCCAGCAGCGTGGCCGGGTATAGCACCGGGGAGCTGTTTTTT. Its translation is CASSVAGYSTGELFF.

This clone was found many times. The gene calls are TRBV5-1 and TRBJ2-3; D may be TRBD2 (5 bases). Trimming shortened V by 4 bases and J by 0 bases, and 15 bases separated the two germline ends. The CDR3 length is 16 residues. Germline CDR1 reads SGHRS; CDR2 reads YFSETQ. CDR3 bases: TGCGCCAGCAGCCCGACAAGCGGATCAAGCACAGATACGCAGTATTTT. It translates to CASSPTSGSSTDTQYF.

The rearrangement joins TRBV2 to TRBJ1-1, with 10 bases matching TRBD1. Germline trimming cut 10 bases from V and 1 base from J; bases unmatched to any gene: 9. The CDR3 extends over 15 amino acids. Germline V gives CDR1 SNHLY, CDR2 FYNNEI. The CDR3 DNA reads as TGTGCCACCGGGACAGGGGCGGTTGGGAACACTGAAGCTTTCTTT. This gives the protein CATGTGAVGNTEAFF.

The rearrangement links TRBV28 to TRBJ1-2; TRBD1 matches at 9 bases. Germline trimming cut 6 bases from V and 8 bases from J; bases unmatched to any gene: 10. Germline CDR1 is MDHEN and CDR2 is SYDVKM. The length of the CDR3 is 14 residues. The CDR3 loop is CASSKNTGGLGYTF. Here the CDR3 DNA reads TGTGCCAGCAGCAAGAACACAGGGGGCCTGGGCTACACCTTC.

The chain combines TRBV6-1 with TRBJ2-3, with 8 positions matching TRBD1. V lost 7 bases, J lost 3 bases, and 9 bases stayed unmatched. The CDR3 has 15 amino acids. Per germline, CDR1 MNHNS and CDR2 SASEGT. CDR3 sequence reads: CASTQGAPPTDTQYF. For the CDR3, the DNA is TGTGCCAGCACTCAGGGGGCCCCCCCGACAGATACGCAGTATTTT.

CDR3 in DNA: TGTGCCAGCAGCCCTCTGTCGGGGGCCTACGAGCAGTACTTC. Translated: CASSPLSGAYEQYF. The chain carries TRBV14 and TRBJ2-7, with D possibly TRBD2 on 6 matching bases. The germline V gene has CDR1 SGHDN and CDR2 FVKESK. The CDR3 has 14 amino acids. Trimming took off 4 bases at V and 2 bases at J, with 12 bases between the two ends.

The rearrangement uses TRBV7-2 and TRBJ2-3; possibly TRBD2 for D (5 bases). The CDR3 is 15 amino acids. Germline-derived CDR1 and CDR2 are SGHTA and FQGNSA. V gave up 5 bases and J gave up 2 bases, with 14 bases separating them. The CDR3 region is CASSPGGSHTDTQYF. CDR3 DNA: TGTGCCAGCAGCCCTGGAGGTTCTCACACAGATACGCAGTATTTT.

The gene calls are TRBV9 and TRBJ1-1, with D perhaps TRBD1 (6 bases). V lost 4 bases and J 4 bases, leaving 11 bases between the germline ends. The CDR3 covers 13 residues. Looked up from germline, CDR1 is SGDLS and CDR2 is YYNGEE. CDR3 nucleotides: TGTGCCAGCAGCTACAGGGACGTCACTGAAGCTTTCTTT. Residues: CASSYRDVTEAFF.

This chain links TRBV30 with TRBJ2-1; D may be TRBD1 or TRBD2 (5 bases each). The CDR3 runs to 16 residues. The germline V gene has CDR1 GTSNPN and CDR2 SVGIG (reference sequence). V was pared by 5 bases and J by 0 bases, with 17 bases between. The DNA for the CDR3 is TGTGCCTGGCTCAACCGGGGCCCAAGCTCCTACAATGAGCAGTTCTTC. Its protein product is CAWLNRGPSSYNEQFF.

A few counts support this clone. The chain is built from TRBV6-6 and TRBJ1-2, with D possibly matching TRBD1 (5 bases). The length of the CDR3 is 15 residues. Trimming shortened V by 6 bases and J by 5 bases, and 19 bases separated the two germline ends. Per the germline V gene, CDR1 is MNHNY and CDR2 is SVGAGI (reference sequence). The CDR3 protein is CASRGPQEGHYGYTF. DNA of the CDR3: TGTGCCAGCAGGGGCCCTCAGGAGGGGCATTATGGCTACACCTTC.

The chain is built from TRBV5-1 and TRBJ2-7; D is ambiguous. The germline CDR1 and CDR2 sequences are SGHRS and YFSETQ. Deletions cut 4 bases from V and 2 bases from J, with 10 bases between. The CDR3 is 13 amino acids. This CDR3 reads CASSPLATYEQYF. CDR3 bases: TGCGCCAGCAGCCCCTTAGCAACCTACGAGCAGTACTTC. Drawing the rest from reference TRBV5-1 and TRBJ2-7, the complete variable domain is KAGVTQTPRYLIKTRGQQVTLSCSPISGHRSVSWYQQTPGQGLQFLFEYFSETQRNKGNFPGRFSGRQFSNSRSEMNVSTLELGDSALYLCASSPLATYEQYFGPGTRLTVT.

The J gene is TRBJ1-1, the V gene TRBV5-1, with 9 bases that match TRBD1. Germline V gene lookup returns CDR1 SGHRS and CDR2 YFSETQ. After removal of 1 base from V and 5 bases from J, the junction contained 6 bases not matched to a gene. This CDR3 has 15 amino acids. In nucleotides, the CDR3 is TGCGCCAGCAGCTTGCGGGACAGGGAAGGTACTGAAGCTTTCTTT. The encoded protein is CASSLRDREGTEAFF. The variable domain in full, completed from reference TRBV5-1 and TRBJ1-1, reads KAGVTQTPRYLIKTRGQQVTLSCSPISGHRSVSWYQQTPGQGLQFLFEYFSETQRNKGNFPGRFSGRQFSNSRSEMNVSTLELGDSALYLCASSLRDREGTEAFFGQGTRLTVV.

The chain uses TRBV29-1 and TRBJ2-2; 9 bases map to TRBD1. This CDR3 spans 15 amino acids. Germline CDR1 and CDR2: SQVTM and ANQGSEA. The trim removed 5 bases at V and 4 bases at J, leaving 8 bases unmatched. Written as DNA, the CDR3 is TGCAGCGTTTCTTCCCCGGGACAGGGCACCGGGGAGCTGTTTTTT. Protein: CSVSSPGQGTGELFF.

The chain employs TRBV5-6 and TRBJ2-1; D unclear. V lost 1 base, J lost 8 bases, and 7 bases lay in between. The CDR3 is made up of 12 amino acids. The germline V gene has CDR1 SGHDT and CDR2 YYEEEE. The DNA for the CDR3 is TGTGCCAGCAGCTTGAGAGGCTATGAGCAGTTCTTC. This gives the protein CASSLRGYEQFF.